The 17 T cell receptor beta chains below all came from one sample that was sequenced in a study of early T cells in non-severe SARS-CoV-2 infection. One entry per CDR3 protein, called by TCRdb with MiXCR from the 5' RACE reads. The sample holds 70,000 or so distinct CDR3 sequences; more than 9% are singletons and the top ten take 3.5% to 5%. The sample taken for sequencing was whole blood. All receptors come from an adult who was a healthcare worker with PCR-confirmed SARS-CoV-2 infection or an uninfected control (not recorded which).

Turning to this clonotype: A single base separates this from a much larger clone, so it may be a read error. The V gene is TRBV5-6, the J gene TRBJ2-7, with D hard to call. The CDR3 is 14 amino acids. In germline, CDR1 is SGHDT, CDR2 YYEEEE. CDR3 protein: CASSLGYFSYEKYF. The CDR3 coding sequence is TGTGCCAGCAGCTTGGGCTACTTCTCCTACGAGAAGTACTTC.

This clonotype was counted between two and nine times. The CDR3 region is CASSLGGSTGAFF. The CDR3 DNA sequence: TGTGCCAGCAGCCTAGGGGGTTCCACAGGAGCTTTCTTT. The chain is built from TRBV7-6 and TRBJ1-1; D might be TRBD1 (6 bases). The germline V and J ends were trimmed by 5 bases and 10 bases, with 17 bases remaining between them. Germline V gives CDR1 SGHVS, CDR2 FNYEAQ. This CDR3 has 13 residues. The full variable domain, rest sourced from reference TRBV7-6 and TRBJ1-1, is GAGVSQSPRYKVTKRGQDVALRCDPISGHVSLYWYRQALGQGPEFLTYFNYEAQQDKSGLPNDRFSAERPEGSISTLTIQRTEQRDSAMYRCASSLGGSTGAFFGQGTRLTVV.

This clonotype occurred many times. V gene TRBV30 combines with J gene TRBJ1-6; a weak D match, TRBD1 (5 bases). There are 12 residues in the CDR3. Germline-derived CDR1 and CDR2 are GTSNPN and SVGIG (reference sequence). V lost 3 bases, J lost 9 bases, and 9 bases lay in between. For the CDR3, the DNA is TGTGCCTGGAGGGACACACTTTCACCCCTCCACTTT. It specifies CAWRDTLSPLHF.

A few counts support this clonotype. V usage is TRBV7-2 and J usage is TRBJ1-1, with D possibly being TRBD1 (5 bases). Trimming removed 5 bases at V and 1 base at J, with 20 bases between. The germline gives CDR1 SGHTA, CDR2 FQGNSA. The CDR3 consists of 17 residues. The DNA for the CDR3 is TGTGCCAGCAGCACTTACCGACAGTCCCTGAAGAACACTGAAGCTTTCTTT. Its translation is CASSTYRQSLKNTEAFF.

This clonotype was recorded a few times. V usage is TRBV28 and J usage is TRBJ2-1; D ambiguous. Germline V gives CDR1 MDHEN, CDR2 SYDVKM. CDR3 length: 11 residues. Deletions cut 3 bases from V and 8 bases from J, with 5 bases between. CDR3 sequence: CASSFIHEQFF. CDR3 sequence (DNA): TGTGCCAGCAGTTTTATCCATGAGCAGTTCTTC.

This clonotype was picked up many times. The rearrangement uses TRBV6-2 or TRBV6-3 and TRBJ2-1; 8 positions agree with TRBD1. The germline V gene encodes CDR1 MNHEY and CDR2 SVGEGT. The V gene end was trimmed by 6 bases and the J gene end by 3 bases; junction bases not matched to a gene: 4. The CDR3 runs to 14 residues. DNA for the CDR3: TGTGCCAGCAGCCCCGGGACAGGCTACAATGAGCAGTTCTTC. Protein product: CASSPGTGYNEQFF.

This clonotype was found many times. The rearrangement links TRBV20-1 to TRBJ2-7, with 9 bases lining up with TRBD1. The V gene end was trimmed by 6 bases and the J gene end by 5 bases; junction bases not matched to a gene: 8. The germline V gene has CDR1 DFQATT and CDR2 SNEGSKA (reference sequence). CDR3 length: 13 residues. CDR3 bases: TGCAGTGCCGCGAGAGACAGGGGGAACGAGCAGTACTTC. Translated, it gives CSAARDRGNEQYF.

This chain connects TRBV7-8 to TRBJ1-5; weak D call: TRBD1 (5 bases). The CDR3 is 15 amino acids. V shed 5 bases and J shed 0 bases, with 11 bases lying between them. Per germline, CDR1 SGHVS and CDR2 FQNEAQ. The CDR3 loop reads CASSRTSFSNQPQHF. The CDR3 DNA reads as TGTGCCAGCAGCAGGACAAGTTTTAGCAATCAGCCCCAGCATTTT.

This clonotype occurred a few times. V is TRBV7-6 and J is TRBJ2-2; no definite D call. The V and J ends lost 1 base and 7 bases respectively, with 4 bases between them. This CDR3 has 12 amino acids. The germline gives CDR1 SGHVS, CDR2 FNYEAQ. The chain's CDR3 is CASSLEVGELFF. CDR3 coding DNA: TGTGCCAGCAGCTTAGAGGTCGGGGAGCTGTTTTTT.

The chain carries TRBV7-8 and TRBJ1-6; 7 bases fit TRBD1. The germline V gene has CDR1 SGHVS and CDR2 FQNEAQ. The CDR3 sequence is 16 residues long. The junction had 12 bases not matched to a gene; V was cut back by 5 bases and J by 8 bases. CDR3 nucleotides: TGTGCCAGCAGCCCGCGACAGGGTGCCGGGTATTCACCCCTCCACTTT. This gives the protein CASSPRQGAGYSPLHF.

The rearrangement links TRBV10-3 to TRBJ1-4, with 9 positions matching TRBD1. CDR3 size: 14 residues. Trimming at V came to 10 bases and at J to 2 bases, leaving 5 bases not matched to a gene. The germline CDR1 and CDR2 sequences are ENHRY and SYGVKD. CDR3 amino acids: CATGTGWTNEKLFF. The CDR3 region has the DNA TGTGCCACTGGGACAGGGTGGACTAATGAAAAACTGTTTTTT.

This clonotype was counted at least ten times. J is TRBJ2-1 and V is TRBV9; 12 bases fit TRBD2. The CDR3 is made up of 16 amino acids. Germline CDR1 reads SGDLS; CDR2 reads YYNGEE. V was clipped by 4 bases and J by 3 bases; unmatched bases: 5. CDR3 sequence (DNA): TGTGCCAGCAGCCCCCGGACTAGCGGGAACTACAATGAGCAGTTCTTC. Translating it yields CASSPRTSGNYNEQFF.

This clonotype was observed a handful of times. The chain is built from TRBV7-8 and TRBJ2-5; D assignment may be TRBD1 or TRBD2 (6 bases each). The CDR3 spans 15 residues. V lost 7 bases, J lost 5 bases, and 20 bases lay in between. Germline V CDR1 and CDR2: SGHVS, FQNEAQ. The CDR3 nucleotides read TGTGCCAGCACCACTACGCCCGGGGGCAGGGAGACCCAGTACTTC. It is translated as CASTTTPGGRETQYF.

The chain combines TRBV5-1 with TRBJ1-1, with 9 bases lining up with TRBD1. The CDR3 sequence is 16 residues long. Germline CDR1 reads SGHRS; CDR2 reads YFSETQ. The V gene end was trimmed by 0 bases and the J gene end by 10 bases; junction bases not matched to a gene: 13. The CDR3 bases are TGCGCCAGCAGCTTGGCCGGGGACAGGGACCCCTCGGGAGCTTTCTTT. Its protein is CASSLAGDRDPSGAFF.

In its sample, this clonotype was seen a few times. The chain couples TRBV18 to TRBJ2-1; 9 positions match TRBD1. Germline V gene data show CDR1 as KGHSH and CDR2 as LQKENI. V gave up 4 bases and J gave up 7 bases; unmatched junction bases: 8. CDR3 length equals 15 residues. This CDR3 is CASSRQNRGLNEQFF. CDR3 nucleotides: TGTGCCAGCTCACGACAAAACAGGGGGCTGAATGAGCAGTTCTTC. Complete variable domain (other parts from reference TRBV18 and TRBJ2-1): NAGVMQNPRHLVRRRGQEARLRCSPMKGHSHVYWYRQLPEEGLKFMVYLQKENIIDESGMPKERFSAEFPKEGPSILRIQQVVRGDSAAYFCASSRQNRGLNEQFFGPGTRLTVL.

This clonotype has a count of ten or more. The genes are TRBV6-6 and TRBJ2-3; D is possibly TRBD1 (6 bases). Germline values: CDR1 MNHNY, CDR2 SVGAGI (reference sequence). The CDR3 is 16 residues long. V lost 6 bases, J lost 0 bases, and 16 bases lay in between. The CDR3 DNA reads TGTGCCAGCAGCCGGACAGCTCGCGGGAGCACAGATACGCAGTATTTT. Translation gives CASSRTARGSTDTQYF.

Ten or more counts support this clonotype. The rearrangement links TRBV21-1 to TRBJ2-2; TRBD2, the D gene given by the table, was not confirmed from the DNA. TRBV21-1 is flagged as a pseudogene. The CDR3 is made up of 14 amino acids. The CDR3 nucleotides are TGTGCCAGCATCAGCGGGAGTGACACCGGGGAGCTGTTTTTT. This translates into CASISGSDTGELFF.